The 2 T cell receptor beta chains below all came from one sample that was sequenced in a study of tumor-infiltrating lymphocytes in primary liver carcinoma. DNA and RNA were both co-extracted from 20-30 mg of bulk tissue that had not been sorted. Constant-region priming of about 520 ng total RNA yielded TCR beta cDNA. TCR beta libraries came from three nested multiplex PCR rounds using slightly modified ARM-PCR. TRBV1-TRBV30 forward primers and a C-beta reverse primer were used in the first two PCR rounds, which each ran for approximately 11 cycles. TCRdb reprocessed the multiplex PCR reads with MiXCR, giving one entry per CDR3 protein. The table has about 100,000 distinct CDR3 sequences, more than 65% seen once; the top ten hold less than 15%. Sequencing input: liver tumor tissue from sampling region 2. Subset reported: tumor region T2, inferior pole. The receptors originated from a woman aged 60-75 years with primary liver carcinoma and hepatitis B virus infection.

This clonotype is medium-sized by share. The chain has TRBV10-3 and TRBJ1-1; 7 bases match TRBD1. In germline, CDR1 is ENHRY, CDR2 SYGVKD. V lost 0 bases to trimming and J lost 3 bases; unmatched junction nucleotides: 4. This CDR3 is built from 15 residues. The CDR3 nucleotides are TGTGCCATCAGTGAGTCGACAGGGTTGGACACTGAAGCTTTCTTT. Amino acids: CAISESTGLDTEAFF.

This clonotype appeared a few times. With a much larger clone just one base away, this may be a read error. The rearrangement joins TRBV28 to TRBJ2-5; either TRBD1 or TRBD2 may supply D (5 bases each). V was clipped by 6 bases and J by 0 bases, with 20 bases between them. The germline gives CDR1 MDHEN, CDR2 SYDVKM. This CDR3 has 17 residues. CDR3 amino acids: CASRGTGWVRYQETQYF. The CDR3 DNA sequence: TGTGCCAGCAGAGGGACGGGCTGGGTACGGTACCAAGAGACCCAGTACTTC.